This is a list of T cell receptor beta chains from one sample in a study of blood T cells in healthy people across ages. TCRdb recomputed calls from the 5' RACE reads with MiXCR, one row per CDR3 protein. Found here are more than 1,000,000 distinct CDR3 sequences, around 25% of them singletons; the top ten hold around 0.75%. The sample also formed part of further work on T cells of mothers and their children.

The sequenced material came from blood. These receptors were obtained from a girl aged 2 to 10 in good health. Both conserved end residues are part of each CDR3. The D gene is left open where the match is weak. Rows give clone size only sometimes, using once, few, many, or a class for an expanded clone.

d_call: -; v_call: TRBV4-1; j_call: TRBJ1-3; clone_size: -; cdr3_nt: TGCGCCAGCAGCCAGCAGGCCAGCTCTGGAAACACCATATATTTT; cdr3_aa: CASSQQASSGNTIYF
d_call: -; v_call: TRBV28; j_call: TRBJ2-3; clone_size: few; cdr3_nt: TGTGCCAGCAGTTCCTCGGACAGTGCAGTAGATACGCAGTATTTT; cdr3_aa: CASSSSDSAVDTQYF
d_call: TRBD2; v_call: TRBV6-6; j_call: TRBJ2-4; clone_size: few; cdr3_nt: TGTGCCAGCACTCTGGGGGGGGAGAACATTCAGTACTTC; cdr3_aa: CASTLGGENIQYF
d_call: -; v_call: TRBV6-1; j_call: TRBJ2-1; clone_size: few; cdr3_nt: TGTGCCAGCAGTCTAAGGGGGGGCCCCAGCTCCTACAATGAGCAGTTCTTC; cdr3_aa: CASSLRGGPSSYNEQFF
d_call: -; v_call: TRBV20-1; j_call: TRBJ2-5; clone_size: -; cdr3_nt: TGCAGTGCTAGAGTAGCAGACTTTCAAGAGACCCAGTACTTC; cdr3_aa: CSARVADFQETQYF
d_call: -; v_call: TRBV7-9; j_call: TRBJ1-1; clone_size: few; cdr3_nt: TGTGCCAGCAGCCCAAGGACAGCCTTGAACACTGAAGCTTTCTTT; cdr3_aa: CASSPRTALNTEAFF
d_call: TRBD2; v_call: TRBV7-3; j_call: TRBJ2-1; clone_size: few; cdr3_nt: TGTGCCAGCAGCGCGGGGACTAGCGGAGGACACAATGAGCAGTTCTTC; cdr3_aa: CASSAGTSGGHNEQFF
d_call: TRBD1; v_call: TRBV12-3/TRBV12-4; j_call: TRBJ2-3; clone_size: few; cdr3_nt: TGTGCCAGCAGTAAGCCCCGGGACAGGGATGCTTATACGCAGTATTTT; cdr3_aa: CASSKPRDRDAYTQYF
d_call: -; v_call: TRBV7-3; j_call: TRBJ1-1; clone_size: -; cdr3_nt: TGTGCCAGCAGGCTCGACAGAATGAACACTGAAGCTTTCTTT; cdr3_aa: CASRLDRMNTEAFF
d_call: -; v_call: TRBV11-3; j_call: TRBJ2-3; clone_size: -; cdr3_nt: TGTGCCAGCAGCTTAGTGTGGGGGGTCACAGATACGCAGTATTTT; cdr3_aa: CASSLVWGVTDTQYF
d_call: -; v_call: TRBV20-1; j_call: TRBJ2-5; clone_size: -; cdr3_nt: TGCAGTGCCGGTTTTATAGCGGAGACCCAGTACTTC; cdr3_aa: CSAGFIAETQYF
d_call: TRBD1; v_call: TRBV5-1; j_call: TRBJ1-4; clone_size: -; cdr3_nt: TGCGCCAGCAGCCAAGGCGTGGGACAGCACTTTTTT; cdr3_aa: CASSQGVGQHFF
d_call: TRBD1; v_call: TRBV29-1; j_call: TRBJ2-5; clone_size: -; cdr3_nt: TGCAGCGTTAAGACAGGGGGCTACGGGCAGTACTTC; cdr3_aa: CSVKTGGYGQYF
d_call: -; v_call: TRBV29-1; j_call: TRBJ2-7; clone_size: -; cdr3_nt: TGCAGCGCAAGGGACGGAGGTAACCCCTACGAGCAGTACTTC; cdr3_aa: CSARDGGNPYEQYF
d_call: TRBD2; v_call: TRBV28; j_call: TRBJ2-1; clone_size: -; cdr3_nt: TGTGCCAGCAGTTTACAATCTAGCGGGTCCCACAATGAGCAGTTCTTC; cdr3_aa: CASSLQSSGSHNEQFF
d_call: -; v_call: TRBV19; j_call: TRBJ1-2; clone_size: few; cdr3_nt: TGTGCCAGTAGTACGGGTCAGCGGGGCTACACCTTC; cdr3_aa: CASSTGQRGYTF
d_call: -; v_call: TRBV4-1; j_call: TRBJ2-5; clone_size: -; cdr3_nt: TGCGTCAGCAGCCAAGGGGCCGAGGGAGAGACCCAGTACTTC; cdr3_aa: CVSSQGAEGETQYF
d_call: TRBD2; v_call: TRBV20-1; j_call: TRBJ2-4; clone_size: few; cdr3_nt: TGCAGTGCTGGACCTAGCGGGGGGGTCCAAAACATTCAGTACTTC; cdr3_aa: CSAGPSGGVQNIQYF
d_call: TRBD1; v_call: TRBV13; j_call: TRBJ2-5; clone_size: -; cdr3_nt: TGTGCCAGCAGCCTTTCGGACAGGGGGGCCGAAGAGACCCAGTACTTC; cdr3_aa: CASSLSDRGAEETQYF
d_call: TRBD1; v_call: TRBV10-3; j_call: TRBJ2-5; clone_size: -; cdr3_nt: TGTGCCATCAACTCCGGGACAGGGATCCAAGAGACCCAGTACTTC; cdr3_aa: CAINSGTGIQETQYF
d_call: TRBD2; v_call: TRBV20-1; j_call: TRBJ2-1; clone_size: -; cdr3_nt: TGCAGTGCTAGATCGGGGTCTAGCGGGTCTTACAATGAGCAGTTCTTC; cdr3_aa: CSARSGSSGSYNEQFF
d_call: -; v_call: TRBV29-1; j_call: TRBJ1-2; clone_size: few; cdr3_nt: TGCAGCGTTGACAGGGCAGGGAAGGAGGGCTACACCTTC; cdr3_aa: CSVDRAGKEGYTF
d_call: -; v_call: TRBV2; j_call: TRBJ2-7; clone_size: few; cdr3_nt: TGTGCCAGCACCCTGGGACGGTACTACGAGCAGTACTTC; cdr3_aa: CASTLGRYYEQYF
d_call: TRBD2; v_call: TRBV29-1; j_call: TRBJ2-5; clone_size: few; cdr3_nt: TGCAGCGTCCTTTTCGAGCGGGAGATATACGAGACCCAGTACTTC; cdr3_aa: CSVLFEREIYETQYF
d_call: -; v_call: TRBV5-1; j_call: TRBJ2-2; clone_size: -; cdr3_nt: TGCGCCAGCAGCTTGAGCGTCGGCGGCACGAACACCGGGGAGCTGTTTTTT; cdr3_aa: CASSLSVGGTNTGELFF
d_call: TRBD2; v_call: TRBV12-3/TRBV12-4; j_call: TRBJ2-7; clone_size: -; cdr3_nt: TGTGCCAGCAGTTTAGGGAATAGCGGGAAGTACGAGCAGTACTTC; cdr3_aa: CASSLGNSGKYEQYF
d_call: -; v_call: TRBV6-6; j_call: TRBJ1-3; clone_size: few; cdr3_nt: TGTGCCAGCAGTTACCGGCAGGAGACTGGAAACACCATATATTTT; cdr3_aa: CASSYRQETGNTIYF
d_call: -; v_call: TRBV12-3/TRBV12-4; j_call: TRBJ1-4; clone_size: -; cdr3_nt: TGTGCCAGCAGTTCTCTCCGCCGAGCTAATGAAAAACTGTTTTTT; cdr3_aa: CASSSLRRANEKLFF
d_call: -; v_call: TRBV6-6; j_call: TRBJ2-5; clone_size: -; cdr3_nt: TGTGCCAGCAGTTATACAGGTCTCGCGGGTGAGACCCAGTACTTC; cdr3_aa: CASSYTGLAGETQYF
d_call: -; v_call: TRBV7-3; j_call: TRBJ2-5; clone_size: -; cdr3_nt: TGTGCCAGCAGCTTGGGGACGGCAAAGCAAGAGACCCAGTACTTC; cdr3_aa: CASSLGTAKQETQYF
d_call: -; v_call: TRBV7-9; j_call: TRBJ2-5; clone_size: few; cdr3_nt: TGTGCCAGCTCCGAGACAGAGCAAGAGACCCAGTACTTC; cdr3_aa: CASSETEQETQYF
d_call: TRBD2; v_call: TRBV6-5; j_call: TRBJ2-1; clone_size: -; cdr3_nt: TGTGCCAGCACCTCGACTAGCGGATATGAGCAGTTCTTC; cdr3_aa: CASTSTSGYEQFF
d_call: TRBD1; v_call: TRBV6-1; j_call: TRBJ1-2; clone_size: -; cdr3_nt: TGTGCCAGCAGTGCGGACAGGGGGGTTGGCTACACCTTC; cdr3_aa: CASSADRGVGYTF
d_call: -; v_call: TRBV6-5; j_call: TRBJ2-3; clone_size: -; cdr3_nt: TGTGCCAGCAGTTACAACGGGGGCACAGATACGCAGTATTTT; cdr3_aa: CASSYNGGTDTQYF
d_call: -; v_call: TRBV14; j_call: TRBJ1-1; clone_size: -; cdr3_nt: TGTGCCAGCAACAAGAGGGACGGACTGAACACTGAAGCTTTCTTT; cdr3_aa: CASNKRDGLNTEAFF
d_call: -; v_call: TRBV6-5; j_call: TRBJ2-5; clone_size: -; cdr3_nt: TGTGCCAGCAGTTACTGGCCAGGAGCTGAGACCCAGTACTTC; cdr3_aa: CASSYWPGAETQYF
d_call: -; v_call: TRBV28; j_call: TRBJ2-7; clone_size: few; cdr3_nt: TGTGCCAGCAGTTTGTACTTAAACCGGGTTGAGGGCGAGCAGTACTTC; cdr3_aa: CASSLYLNRVEGEQYF
d_call: -; v_call: TRBV3-1; j_call: TRBJ2-5; clone_size: -; cdr3_nt: TGTGCCAGCAGCCTACTCAGCGGTTCCGAGGAGCAGTACTTC; cdr3_aa: CASSLLSGSEEQYF
d_call: TRBD2; v_call: TRBV5-1; j_call: TRBJ2-1; clone_size: -; cdr3_nt: TGCGCCAGCAGACTAGCGGGGGGGCCTCCCTACAATGAGCAGTTCTTC; cdr3_aa: CASRLAGGPPYNEQFF
d_call: TRBD2; v_call: TRBV2; j_call: TRBJ2-3; clone_size: -; cdr3_nt: TGTGCCAGCAGTGAAAGGGCGGGAGGCACCACAGATACGCAGTATTTT; cdr3_aa: CASSERAGGTTDTQYF
d_call: TRBD2; v_call: TRBV29-1; j_call: TRBJ2-5; clone_size: few; cdr3_nt: TGCAGCGCCACTACTAGCGGGGGACTTCAAGAGACCCAGTACTTC; cdr3_aa: CSATTSGGLQETQYF
d_call: TRBD2; v_call: TRBV12-3/TRBV12-4; j_call: TRBJ2-1; clone_size: -; cdr3_nt: TGTGCCAGCATTCTTAGCGGGAGCTCCTACAATGAGCAGTTCTTC; cdr3_aa: CASILSGSSYNEQFF